The present T cell receptor beta chain was sequenced within a study of blood T cell repertoires in COVID-19. The germline V gene encodes CDR1 LNHDA and CDR2 SQIVND (reference sequence). Trimming removed 6 bases from V and 5 bases from J, with 7 bases in between. The CDR3 loop spans 11 amino acids. Profiled with immunoSEQ multiplex PCR; TCRdb holds only in-frame clones, not every one. The sample has 300,000 to 400,000 clones, 88% seen once; the top ten hold 7% to 8%. V is TRBV19 and J is TRBJ1-1; weak D call: TRBD1 (5 bases). This clonotype was sampled from a woman between 65 and 79 years old with COVID-19, enrolled during active disease. The sequencing sample was made of peripheral blood. For the CDR3, the DNA is TGTGCCAGTAGGCGGGGGACTGAAGCTTTCTTT. It specifies CASRRGTEAFF.